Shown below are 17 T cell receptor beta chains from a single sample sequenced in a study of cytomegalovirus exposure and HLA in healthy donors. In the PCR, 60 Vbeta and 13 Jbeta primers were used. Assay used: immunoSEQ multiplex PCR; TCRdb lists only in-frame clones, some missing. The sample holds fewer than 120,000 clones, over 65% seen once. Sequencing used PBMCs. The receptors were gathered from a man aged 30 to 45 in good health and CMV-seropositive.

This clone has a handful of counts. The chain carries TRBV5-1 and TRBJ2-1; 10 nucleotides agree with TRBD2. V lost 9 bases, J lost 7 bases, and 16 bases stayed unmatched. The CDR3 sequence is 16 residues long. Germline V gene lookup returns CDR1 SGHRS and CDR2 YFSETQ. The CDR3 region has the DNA TGCGCCACTTCTAGCCAGCGGGGGGGAGCAGGGAATGAGCAGTTCTTC. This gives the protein CATSSQRGGAGNEQFF.

The CDR3 nucleotides read TGCGCCAGCAGCCAACTGAACATGCTTTCCTACAATGAGCAGTTCTTC. Its protein product is CASSQLNMLSYNEQFF. This chain joins TRBV4-1 and TRBJ2-1; D gene unclear. This CDR3 region has 16 residues. Trimming took off 2 bases at V and 1 base at J, with 12 bases between the two ends. CDR1 MGHRA and CDR2 YSYEKL come from the germline V gene.

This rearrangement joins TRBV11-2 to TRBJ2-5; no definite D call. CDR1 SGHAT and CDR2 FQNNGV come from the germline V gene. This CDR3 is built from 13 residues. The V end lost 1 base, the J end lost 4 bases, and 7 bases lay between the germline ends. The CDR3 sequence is CASSLVLRETQYF. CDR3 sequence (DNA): TGTGCCAGCAGCTTAGTCCTCCGAGAGACCCAGTACTTC.

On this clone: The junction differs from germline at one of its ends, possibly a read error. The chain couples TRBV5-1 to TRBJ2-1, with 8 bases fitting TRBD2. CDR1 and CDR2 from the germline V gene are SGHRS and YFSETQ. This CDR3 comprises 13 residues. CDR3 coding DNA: TGCGCCAGCAGCTCTGGCGGGGGGCCCCCGCTGGTCTTC. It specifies CASSSGGGPPLVF.

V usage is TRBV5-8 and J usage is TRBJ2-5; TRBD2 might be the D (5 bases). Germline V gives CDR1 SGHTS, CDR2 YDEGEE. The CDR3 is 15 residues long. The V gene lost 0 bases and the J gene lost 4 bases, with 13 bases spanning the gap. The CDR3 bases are TGTGCCAGCAGCTTGGCCGGGGTGGGCACAGAGACCCAGTACTTC. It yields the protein CASSLAGVGTETQYF.

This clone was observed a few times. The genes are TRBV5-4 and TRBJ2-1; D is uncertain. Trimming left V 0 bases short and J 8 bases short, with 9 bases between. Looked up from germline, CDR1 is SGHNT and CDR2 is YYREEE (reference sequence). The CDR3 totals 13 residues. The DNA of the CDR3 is TGTGCCAGCAGCTTGGAGGTAACAGATGAGCAGTTCTTC. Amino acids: CASSLEVTDEQFF.

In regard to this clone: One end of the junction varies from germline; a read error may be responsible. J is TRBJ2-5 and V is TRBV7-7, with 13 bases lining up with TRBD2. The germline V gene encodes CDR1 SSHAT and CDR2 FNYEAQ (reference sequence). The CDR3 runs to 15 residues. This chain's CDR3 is CASSGTSGVQETQYF. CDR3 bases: TGTGCTAGCAGCGGGACTAGCGGGGTCCAAGAGACCCAGTACTTC.

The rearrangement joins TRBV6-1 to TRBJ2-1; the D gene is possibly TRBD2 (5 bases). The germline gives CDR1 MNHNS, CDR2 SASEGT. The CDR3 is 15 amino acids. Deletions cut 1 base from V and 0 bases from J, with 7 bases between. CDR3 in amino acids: CASSEDGSSYNEQFF. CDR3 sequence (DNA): TGTGCCAGCAGTGAAGATGGGAGCTCCTACAATGAGCAGTTCTTC.

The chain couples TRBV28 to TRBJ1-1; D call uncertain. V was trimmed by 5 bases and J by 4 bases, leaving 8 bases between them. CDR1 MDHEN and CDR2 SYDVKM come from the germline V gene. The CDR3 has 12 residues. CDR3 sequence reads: CASSPTVTEAFF. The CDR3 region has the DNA TGTGCCAGCAGTCCCACAGTCACTGAAGCTTTCTTT.

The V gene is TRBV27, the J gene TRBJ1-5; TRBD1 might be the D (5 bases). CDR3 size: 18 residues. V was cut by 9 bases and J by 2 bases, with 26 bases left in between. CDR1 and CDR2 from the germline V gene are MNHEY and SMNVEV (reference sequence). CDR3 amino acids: CARTYYAAGGYGNQPQHF. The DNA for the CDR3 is TGTGCCAGGACCTATTATGCGGCGGGGGGTTACGGCAATCAGCCCCAGCATTTT.

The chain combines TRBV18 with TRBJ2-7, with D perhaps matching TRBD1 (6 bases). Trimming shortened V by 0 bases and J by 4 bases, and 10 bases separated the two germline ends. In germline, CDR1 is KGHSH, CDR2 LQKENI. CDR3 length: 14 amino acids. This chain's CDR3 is CASSPPQGIYEQYF. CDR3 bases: TGTGCCAGCTCACCACCGCAGGGGATTTACGAGCAGTACTTC.

The CDR3 loop is CASSLKPSISSYEQYF. CDR3 coding DNA: TGTGCCAGCAGCTTAAAGCCGTCCATATCGTCCTACGAGCAGTACTTC. This rearrangement joins TRBV7-6 to TRBJ2-7, with D uncertain. This CDR3 region has 16 residues. V was pared by 2 bases and J by 1 base, with 15 bases between. Per the germline V gene, CDR1 is SGHVS and CDR2 is FNYEAQ.

CDR3 region: CASSENGESGEQYF. The CDR3, as DNA: TGTGCCAGCAGTGAAAACGGAGAATCGGGCGAGCAGTACTTC. The gene calls are TRBV2 and TRBJ2-7; D not resolved. CDR3 length: 14 residues. Trimming shortened V by 2 bases and J by 6 bases, and 14 bases separated the two germline ends. CDR1 is SNHLY and CDR2 is FYNNEI in the germline V gene.

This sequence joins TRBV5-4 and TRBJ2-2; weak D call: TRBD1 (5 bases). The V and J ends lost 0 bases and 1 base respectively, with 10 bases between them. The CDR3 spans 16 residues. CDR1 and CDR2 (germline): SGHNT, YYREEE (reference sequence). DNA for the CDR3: TGTGCCAGCAGCTTGGGTGGGGCCCTGAACACCGGGGAGCTGTTTTTT. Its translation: CASSLGGALNTGELFF.

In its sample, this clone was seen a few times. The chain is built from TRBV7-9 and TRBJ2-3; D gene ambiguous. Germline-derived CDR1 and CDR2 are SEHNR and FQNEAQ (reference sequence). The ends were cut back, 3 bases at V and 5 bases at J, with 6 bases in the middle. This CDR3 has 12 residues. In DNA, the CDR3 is TGTGCCAGCAGCTTCCAACAAGATACGCAGTATTTT. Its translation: CASSFQQDTQYF.

The CDR3 DNA reads as TGTGCCAGCAGTTCGGGGGCGACAGGGGATTACGAGCAGTACTTC. Amino acids: CASSSGATGDYEQYF. The chain uses TRBV27 and TRBJ2-7, with 8 bases aligning to TRBD1. V gave up 4 bases and J gave up 4 bases; unmatched junction bases: 9. Per the germline V gene, CDR1 is MNHEY and CDR2 is SMNVEV (reference sequence). There are 15 residues in the CDR3.

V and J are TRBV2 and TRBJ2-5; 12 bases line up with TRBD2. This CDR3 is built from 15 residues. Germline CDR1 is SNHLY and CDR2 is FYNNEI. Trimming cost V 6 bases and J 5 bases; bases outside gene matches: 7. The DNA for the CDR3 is TGTGCCAGCAGGGCCGGACTAGCGGGGAGGGAGACCCAGTACTTC. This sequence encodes CASRAGLAGRETQYF.